These 22 T cell receptor beta chains were sequenced from one sample in a study of cytomegalovirus exposure and HLA in healthy donors. In the PCR, 60 Vbeta and 13 Jbeta primers were used. Profiled with immunoSEQ multiplex PCR; TCRdb holds only in-frame clones, not every one. The sample holds some 200,000 clones, roughly 80% seen once. Sequences were obtained from PBMCs. The receptors derive from a woman aged 18 to 35 in good health and CMV-seronegative.

This rearrangement joins TRBV2 to TRBJ1-5; D unclear. There are 13 residues in the CDR3. Trimming stripped 7 bases from V and 5 bases from J, with 12 bases between. Germline values: CDR1 SNHLY, CDR2 FYNNEI. The CDR3 loop reads CASMSGDDQPQHF. DNA for the CDR3: TGTGCCAGCATGTCGGGTGATGATCAGCCCCAGCATTTT.

This clone was seen more than once but under ten times. The gene calls are TRBV10-3 and TRBJ2-2; 9 bases fit TRBD1. Germline CDR1 ENHRY, CDR2 SYGVKD. CDR3 length: 17 amino acids. The ends lost 2 bases at V and 4 bases at J; junction bases unmatched: 8. The CDR3 nucleotides are TGTGCCATCAGTGAGAATTTCGGGACAGGGTCCACCGGGGAGCTGTTTTTT. It translates to CAISENFGTGSTGELFF.

The rearrangement links TRBV18 to TRBJ1-2; D gene unclear. This CDR3 comprises 14 residues. Germline V CDR1 and CDR2: KGHSH, LQKENI. Trimming took 0 bases from V and 7 from J, leaving 12 bases between them. The CDR3 region is CASSPPDGGPGYTF. The CDR3 region has the DNA TGTGCCAGCTCACCACCGGATGGAGGCCCTGGCTACACCTTC.

The chain joins TRBV5-1 to TRBJ1-6; possibly TRBD1 for D (6 bases). V was shortened by 4 bases and J by 9 bases, with 26 bases between the two germline ends. Germline V gene sequence: CDR1 SGHRS, CDR2 YFSETQ. The CDR3 loop spans 18 amino acids. DNA of the CDR3: TGCGCCAGCAGCCCCTTCCCCGGACAGTCACTGATTGCTTCACCCCTCCACTTT. It yields the protein CASSPFPGQSLIASPLHF.

The rearrangement links TRBV11-2 to TRBJ2-1; 10 nucleotides line up with TRBD2. V shed 4 bases and J 4 bases; nucleotides not matched to a gene: 7. Germline CDR1 reads SGHAT; CDR2 reads FQNNGV. The CDR3 totals 16 residues. In DNA, the CDR3 is TGTGCCAGCAGCTCGGGACTAGCGACTGGATACAATGAGCAGTTCTTC. It encodes CASSSGLATGYNEQFF.

The gene calls are TRBV5-1 and TRBJ2-1; TRBD2 is a possible D gene (7 bases). The germline V gene encodes CDR1 SGHRS and CDR2 YFSETQ. This CDR3 region has 15 residues. Deletions cut 2 bases from V and 8 bases from J, with 17 bases between. The CDR3 DNA follows: TGCGCCAGCAGCTTAGAGGGGGGGGGTTTGGATGAGCAGTTCTTC. It yields the protein CASSLEGGGLDEQFF.

The V gene is TRBV4-2, the J gene TRBJ1-2; 7 bases are a match to TRBD1. From germline, CDR1 is LGHNA and CDR2 YNFKEQ. The length of the CDR3 is 15 residues. The V gene end was trimmed by 0 bases and the J gene end by 4 bases; junction bases not matched to a gene: 5. The CDR3 reads CASSQDRDSTYGYTF. CDR3 in DNA: TGTGCCAGCAGCCAAGATCGGGACAGTACCTATGGCTACACCTTC.

The rearrangement links TRBV6-6 to TRBJ1-4; D is uncertain. CDR3 length: 14 amino acids. CDR1 and CDR2 from the germline V gene are MNHNY and SVGAGI (reference sequence). V was pared by 6 bases and J by 2 bases, with 10 bases between. The CDR3 loop is CASSHPGTNEKLFF. The DNA for the CDR3 is TGTGCCAGCAGCCACCCGGGGACTAATGAAAAACTGTTTTTT.

V is TRBV11-2 and J is TRBJ2-1, with 8 bases matching TRBD2. CDR1 is SGHAT and CDR2 is FQNNGV in the germline V gene. CDR3 size: 17 residues. V was pared by 4 bases and J by 4 bases, with 12 bases of the junction left unmatched. CDR3 amino acids: CASSSTFRVAGYNEQFF. DNA for the CDR3: TGTGCCAGCAGCTCCACATTCAGGGTAGCGGGATACAATGAGCAGTTCTTC. The variable domain in full, with the rest retrieved from reference TRBV11-2 and TRBJ2-1, is EAGVAQSPRYKIIEKRQSVAFWCNPISGHATLYWYQQILGQGPKLLIQFQNNGVVDDSQLPKDRFSAERLKGVDSTLKIQPAKLEDSAVYLCASSSTFRVAGYNEQFFGPGTRLTVL.

This chain links TRBV27 with TRBJ2-5, with TRBD2 matching 9 bases. The V gene end was trimmed by 5 bases and the J gene end by 7 bases; junction bases not matched to a gene: 8. This CDR3 contains 14 residues. Per germline, CDR1 MNHEY and CDR2 SMNVEV (reference sequence). The CDR3 sequence is CASSKTAGGRTQYF. CDR3 sequence (DNA): TGTGCCAGCAGTAAGACAGCGGGGGGAAGGACCCAGTACTTC.

The V call is TRBV7-9, the J call TRBJ1-4; 9 bases match TRBD1. J gave up 7 bases and V 3 bases, and 3 bases lay outside the gene matches. This CDR3 is 14 amino acids long. Germline V gene data show CDR1 as SEHNR and CDR2 as FQNEAQ (reference sequence). The CDR3 coding sequence is TGTGCCAGCAGCTTGGGACAGGGCGTTGAAAAACTGTTTTTT. Amino acid sequence: CASSLGQGVEKLFF.

This chain uses TRBV6-1 with TRBJ1-2; no clear D. Germline CDR1 and CDR2: MNHNS and SASEGT. Trimming took off 6 bases at V and 1 base at J, with 6 bases between the two ends. The CDR3 runs to 12 residues. CDR3 nucleotides: TGTGCCAGCAGCCGTGTTAACTATGGCTACACCTTC. It codes for CASSRVNYGYTF.

This clone was seen a few times. This chain links TRBV5-1 with TRBJ2-3; no reliable D call. V was trimmed by 4 bases and J by 2 bases, leaving 20 bases between them. The CDR3 is 17 amino acids. The germline CDR1 and CDR2 sequences are SGHRS and YFSETQ. The DNA for the CDR3 is TGCGCCAGCAGCACCGCCCGCCATAGTCTTGTCACAGATACGCAGTATTTT. Translating it yields CASSTARHSLVTDTQYF.

The chain recombines TRBV7-2 with TRBJ1-5; 9 bases map to TRBD1. V shed 3 bases and J 7 bases; nucleotides not matched to a gene: 4. Germline V lookup: CDR1 SGHTA, CDR2 FQGNSA. This CDR3 comprises 14 residues. The CDR3 DNA is TGTGCCAGCAGCTTTACAGGGGGCGAACAGCCCCAGCATTTT. Amino acids: CASSFTGGEQPQHF.

This chain joins TRBV5-4 and TRBJ2-7, with D possibly being TRBD2 (5 bases). The CDR3 has 14 residues. Trimming pared 4 bases from V and 0 bases from J, leaving 11 bases between. The germline V gene encodes CDR1 SGHNT and CDR2 YYREEE (reference sequence). The CDR3 DNA is TGTGCCAGCAGCCCGAGCGGTAGCTCCTACGAGCAGTACTTC. Amino acids: CASSPSGSSYEQYF. The whole variable domain, filled in from reference TRBV5-4 and TRBJ2-7, reads ETGVTQSPTHLIKTRGQQVTLRCSSQSGHNTVSWYQQALGQGPQFIFQYYREEENGRGNFPPRFSGLQFPNYSSELNVNALELDDSALYLCASSPSGSSYEQYFGPGTRLTVT.

The chain has TRBV27 and TRBJ2-3, with 11 bases that match TRBD2. The ends lost 6 bases at V and 2 bases at J; junction bases unmatched: 7. Germline CDR1 is MNHEY and CDR2 is SMNVEV (reference sequence). The CDR3 length is 16 residues. The CDR3 DNA reads as TGTGCCAGCAGCCCTGGGACTAGCGGTCACACAGATACGCAGTATTTT. This sequence encodes CASSPGTSGHTDTQYF.

The CDR3 is CASSFTGTIDTQYF. In nucleotides, the CDR3 is TGTGCCAGCAGCTTTACCGGGACTATAGATACGCAGTATTTT. The chain joins TRBV5-4 to TRBJ2-3, with 7 bases identical to TRBD2. CDR3 length: 14 residues. Germline CDR1 SGHNT, CDR2 YYREEE (reference sequence). V shed 2 bases and J 5 bases; nucleotides not matched to a gene: 5. Filled out from reference TRBV5-4 and TRBJ2-3, the complete variable domain reads ETGVTQSPTHLIKTRGQQVTLRCSSQSGHNTVSWYQQALGQGPQFIFQYYREEENGRGNFPPRFSGLQFPNYSSELNVNALELDDSALYLCASSFTGTIDTQYFGPGTRLTVL.

CDR3 bases: TGTGCCAGTAGTGATTACAGGGCTCAGGGAGCTAACTATGGCTACACCTTC. Its protein is CASSDYRAQGANYGYTF. V and J are TRBV19 and TRBJ1-2, with D maybe TRBD1 (6 bases). CDR3 length: 17 amino acids. Germline CDR1 is LNHDA and CDR2 is SQIVND (reference sequence). V lost 5 bases to trimming and J lost 0 bases, with 19 bases between them.

The chain is built from TRBV18 and TRBJ1-2; 7 bases are shared with TRBD1. CDR1 KGHSH and CDR2 LQKENI come from the germline V gene. CDR3 length: 14 residues. Unmatched junction bases numbered 6, after V lost 2 bases and J lost 6 bases. The CDR3 coding sequence is TGTGCCAGCTCACCAGGGGACAGCAGCCATGGCTACACCTTC. Its translation: CASSPGDSSHGYTF.

The rearrangement joins TRBV7-8 to TRBJ2-7, with a tentative D call TRBD2 (5 bases). With 1 base removed from V and 4 bases from J, the gap between germline ends came to 11 bases. The CDR3 totals 14 residues. In germline, CDR1 is SGHVS, CDR2 FQNEAQ. The CDR3, as DNA: TGTGCCAGCAGCTTAGGCCTAGCTGAGTACGAGCAGTACTTC. It codes for CASSLGLAEYEQYF.

J is TRBJ2-5 and V is TRBV9; D is uncertain. V dropped 3 bases and J dropped 5 bases, with 11 bases sitting between them. Germline assignment: CDR1 SGDLS and CDR2 YYNGEE. The CDR3 consists of 13 residues. CDR3 amino acids: CASSAGEPETQYF. The CDR3, as DNA: TGTGCCAGCAGCGCCGGAGAACCTGAGACCCAGTACTTC.

The chain couples TRBV5-6 to TRBJ1-3; TRBD1 aligns across 10 bases. This CDR3 region has 16 residues. The ends lost 4 bases at V and 3 bases at J; junction bases unmatched: 7. CDR1 and CDR2 (germline): SGHDT, YYEEEE. CDR3 in amino acids: CASSLDRGLYGNTIYF. The CDR3 DNA reads as TGTGCCAGCAGCCTAGACAGGGGGCTGTATGGAAACACCATATATTTT.